The 14 T cell receptor beta chains in this list originate from one sample, sequenced in a study of molecular identifiers for immune sequencing clone quantification. TCRdb used MiXCR to reprocess the PCR reads, holding one entry per CDR3 protein. The sample consists of a few hundred thousand distinct CDR3 sequences, roughly a quarter of them appearing once. Sequenced sample: naive CD8+ T cells from blood, with Jurkat cell RNA spiked in. Subset here: FACS-sorted CD8+CD4-CCR7+CD45RA+ naive T cells. The receptors were sampled from a human donor in good health. Some libraries in this study had Jurkat cell RNA spiked in.

This clonotype was seen at least ten times. V gene TRBV7-2 combines with J gene TRBJ2-2; no definite D call. This CDR3 spans 16 amino acids. Trimming left V 0 bases short and J 4 bases short, with 12 bases between. CDR1 is SGHTA and CDR2 is FQGNSA in the germline V gene. CDR3 region: CASSLAYTWSTGELFF. The DNA of the CDR3 is TGTGCCAGCAGCTTAGCCTATACCTGGAGCACCGGGGAGCTGTTTTTT. The full variable domain, in which reference TRBV7-2 and TRBJ2-2 provide the parts outside the CDR3, is GAGVSQSPSNKVTEKGKDVELRCDPISGHTALYWYRQSLGQGLEFLIYFQGNSAPDKSGLPSDRFSAERTGGSVSTLTIQRTQQEDSAVYLCASSLAYTWSTGELFFGEGSRLTVL.

The chain carries TRBV12-3 or TRBV12-4 and TRBJ1-5, with TRBD1 identical over 8 bases. The CDR3 sequence is 15 residues long. The J segment lost 0 bases and the V segment lost 6 bases, leaving 4 bases of the junction unmatched. The CDR3 DNA sequence: TGTGCCAGCAGCGCGACAGGGGTTAGCAATCAGCCCCAGCATTTT. It specifies CASSATGVSNQPQHF.

On this clonotype: One end of the junction is discordant with germline, which a read error may explain. V and J are TRBV11-3 and TRBJ2-1; no firm D call. This CDR3 has 12 amino acids. Germline-derived CDR1 and CDR2 are SGHNT and YENEEA. CDR3 in DNA: TGTGCCAGCAGCGGGGTATCCGGTGAGCAGTTGTTC. It codes for CASSGVSGEQLF.

This clonotype was observed at least ten times. The chain carries TRBV29-1 and TRBJ2-7; 8 bases fit TRBD2. CDR3 size: 14 residues. Germline V gene data show CDR1 as SQVTM and CDR2 as ANQGSEA. In DNA, the CDR3 is TGCAGACCTCTGCGGACTAGCTTATTTTGCGAGCAGTACTTC. It specifies CRPLRTSLFCEQYF.

In this sample, this clonotype turned up a few times. This rearrangement joins TRBV12-5 to TRBJ2-5; either TRBD1 or TRBD2 may fit D (5 bases each). This CDR3 region has 16 residues. The ends were cut back, 2 bases at V and 1 base at J, with 14 bases in the middle. Germline-derived CDR1 and CDR2 are LGHNT and FRNRAP. This chain's CDR3 is CASGLLTTGTQETQYF. The CDR3 region has the DNA TGTGCTAGTGGTTTGTTGACTACCGGGACCCAAGAGACCCAGTACTTC.

This clonotype has a count of ten or more. The rearrangement joins TRBV2 to TRBJ2-2, with TRBD2 identical over 13 bases. Germline CDR1 is SNHLY and CDR2 is FYNNEI. This CDR3 spans 19 amino acids. V shed 4 bases, J shed 5 bases, and the junction held 13 bases outside the gene matches. In nucleotides, the CDR3 is TGTGCCAGCAGTGTCCCGATCGGACTAGCGGGAGATAGGACCGGGGAGCTGTTTTTT. Its translation is CASSVPIGLAGDRTGELFF. The whole variable domain, filled in from reference TRBV2 and TRBJ2-2, reads EPEVTQTPSHQVTQMGQEVILRCVPISNHLYFYWYRQILGQKVEFLVSFYNNEISEKSEIFDDQFSVERPDGSNFTLKIRSTKLEDSAMYFCASSVPIGLAGDRTGELFFGEGSRLTVL.

This clonotype occurred many times. CDR3 in amino acids: CASSIGRMAGGELFF. The CDR3 DNA reads TGTGCCAGCAGCATTGGGCGGATGGCTGGCGGGGAGCTGTTTTTT. V usage is TRBV7-2 and J usage is TRBJ2-2; D remains ambiguous. V was clipped by 5 bases and J by 7 bases, with 17 bases between them. The CDR3 is 15 amino acids. Germline values: CDR1 SGHTA, CDR2 FQGNSA.

The sample holds a few counts of this clonotype. The genes are TRBV7-9 and TRBJ1-1, with 8 bases lining up with TRBD1. The CDR3 loop spans 13 amino acids. CDR1 and CDR2 from the germline V gene are SEHNR and FQNEAQ (reference sequence). V trimming: 7 bases; J trimming: 6 bases; junction bases outside the gene matches: 7. CDR3 nucleotide sequence: TGTGCCAGCACCCGGACAGGGCTCCCTGAAGCTTTCTTT. This sequence encodes CASTRTGLPEAFF.

In the case of this clonotype: A much bigger clone sits one base away, suggesting this may be a read error. This rearrangement joins TRBV30 to TRBJ2-7; TRBD2 is a possible D gene (6 bases). The V end was cut by 4 bases, the J end by 6 bases, with 13 bases between. In germline, CDR1 is GTSNPN, CDR2 SVGIG (reference sequence). This CDR3 is built from 12 residues. The CDR3 region has the DNA TGTGCCTGGACCTTAGGAGGGCCCGAGCAGTACTTC. Translating it yields CAWTLGGPEQYF.

On this clonotype: Its ends do not fully match the called genes, so a read error is possible. The CDR3 reads CASSVGPPGANYSYTF. The CDR3 DNA sequence: TGTGCCAGCAGCGTAGGTCCCCCAGGGGCCAACTATAGCTACACCTTC. The chain couples TRBV9 to TRBJ1-2; TRBD1 might be the D (6 bases). The germline V gene encodes CDR1 SGDLS and CDR2 YYNGEE. The length of the CDR3 is 16 residues.

This clonotype occurred a few times. The chain uses TRBV19 and TRBJ1-2, with 7 bases that match TRBD1. The CDR3 sequence is 15 residues long. Germline values: CDR1 LNHDA, CDR2 SQIVND (reference sequence). J gave up 1 base and V 5 bases, and 7 bases lay outside the gene matches. CDR3 loop: CASSPSGGVNYGYTF. CDR3 in DNA: TGTGCCAGTAGTCCCTCAGGGGGAGTTAACTATGGCTACACCTTC.

The V call is TRBV12-3 or TRBV12-4, the J call TRBJ1-1, with D perhaps matching TRBD1 (5 bases). The length of the CDR3 is 14 residues. Trimming stripped 2 bases from V and 2 bases from J, with 9 bases between. The CDR3, as DNA: TGTGCCAGCAGTTTACCAGGGCCAAACACTGAAGCTTTCTTT. Amino acids: CASSLPGPNTEAFF.

This clonotype showed up just once. The gene calls are TRBV2 and TRBJ2-2; 8 bases fit TRBD1. Germline-derived CDR1 and CDR2 are SNHLY and FYNNEI. V trimming: 6 bases; J trimming: 5 bases; junction bases outside the gene matches: 8. The CDR3 is 15 residues long. CDR3 DNA sequence: TGTGCCAGCAGACAACCGGACAGGGCGACCGGGGAGCTGTTTTTT. This encodes CASRQPDRATGELFF. Complete variable domain (other parts from reference TRBV2 and TRBJ2-2): EPEVTQTPSHQVTQMGQEVILRCVPISNHLYFYWYRQILGQKVEFLVSFYNNEISEKSEIFDDQFSVERPDGSNFTLKIRSTKLEDSAMYFCASRQPDRATGELFFGEGSRLTVL.

At least ten counts were recorded for this clonotype. The chain is built from TRBV6-2 or TRBV6-3 and TRBJ2-5, with TRBD2 matching 7 bases. Trimming removed 2 bases from V and 7 bases from J; junction bases left unmatched: 4. This CDR3 has 13 amino acids. Germline CDR1 MNHEY, CDR2 SVGEGT. In DNA form, the CDR3 reads TGTGCCAGCAGTTACGGGGACTACGGGACCCAGTACTTC. Translation gives CASSYGDYGTQYF.